Here is one T cell receptor beta chain with its context. These data originate in a study of blood T cell repertoires in COVID-19. Study-level information: The United States, Italy and Spain supplied acute and convalescent COVID-19 samples.

Trimming took off 1 base at V and 11 bases at J, with 11 bases between the two ends. Germline V CDR1 and CDR2: SNHLY, FYNNEI. This CDR3 is 13 amino acids long. Recruits, aged about 18 to 95 years, lived in 24 US areas. The study assigned cohorts using participant-reported clinical history. Authors' analysis steps: Researchers report that nucleated cell counts were estimated from reference gene primer amplification. This table comes from immunoSEQ multiplex PCR, and its TCRdb copy is limited to in-frame clones, with some not included. The D gene and trimming were derived from the DNA, and the V and J assignments and clone size from that table. Here the sample spans a few hundred thousand clones, about 90% being singletons.

Sequenced material: PBMCs or T cells enriched from blood (not recorded which). The clonotype comes from a human donor in a cohort exposed to, infected with or recovered from COVID-19 (not recorded which). The donor label of this sample is uncertain. The chain links TRBV2 to TRBJ1-4, with D perhaps matching TRBD1 (6 bases). CDR3 DNA: TGTGCCAGCAGTGAAGGGGGCCAGGGGAAACTGTTTTTT. This gives the protein CASSEGGQGKLFF.